This is a list of T cell receptor beta chains from one sample in a study of blood T cell repertoires in COVID-19. Assay used: immunoSEQ multiplex PCR; TCRdb lists only in-frame clones, some missing. The sample includes 210,000 or so clones, approximately 80% of them seen just once. Sequences were obtained from PBMCs or T cells enriched from blood (not recorded which). These receptors originate from a woman in her thirties or forties with acute COVID-19. Both conserved end residues are part of each CDR3. Fields, in order: J gene, V gene, D gene, clone size, CDR3 DNA, CDR3 protein. D genes are given only for firm matches. Where a row states a size, it is once, few, many or the class of an expanded clone; other rows omit it.

>TRBJ2-4|TRBV28|.|.
TGTGCCAGCAGTTCCAGGGACATTCAGTACTTC
CASSSRDIQYF
>TRBJ1-5|TRBV6-1|.|.
TGTGCCAGCAGTGAGTTGCCAGTGGGCATCGGTCAGCCCCAGCATTTT
CASSELPVGIGQPQHF
>TRBJ2-1|TRBV25-1|TRBD2|.
TGTGCCAGCAGTGCCGGGACTAGCTTCCATGAGCAGTTCTTC
CASSAGTSFHEQFF
>TRBJ2-3|TRBV5-4|TRBD2|once
TGTGCCAGCAGCTTGTTTGGCAGAGGACTAGCGGCGGGGGCAGATACGCAGTATTTT
CASSLFGRGLAAGADTQYF
>TRBJ2-7|TRBV6-5|TRBD1|once
TGTGCCAGCAGCCAGGCGTGGGACAGGGACTACGAGCAGTACTTC
CASSQAWDRDYEQYF
>TRBJ2-2|TRBV4-3|.|.
TGCGCCAGCAGCCAAGATCCGGGACACCTCGGGGAGCTGTTTTTT
CASSQDPGHLGELFF
>TRBJ1-5|TRBV6-5|.|.
TGTGCCAGCAGTCAGGGACTGTATCAGCCCCAGCATTTT
CASSQGLYQPQHF
>TRBJ2-7|TRBV24-1|TRBD2|many
TGTGCCACCAGTGATTCGGGAGGGTCCTACGAGCAGTACTTC
CATSDSGGSYEQYF
>TRBJ2-5|TRBV28|TRBD1|few
TGTGCCAGCAGGGGGACAGGATCGTTCGGCCCGCAAGAGACCCAGTACTTC
CASRGTGSFGPQETQYF
>TRBJ2-1|TRBV7-8|TRBD2|.
TGTGCCAGCAGCTTCCGACTAGCGGGAGCTTCAGGAAATGAGCAGTTCTTC
CASSFRLAGASGNEQFF
>TRBJ1-2|TRBV9|TRBD1|.
TGTGCCAGCAGCGGACCAGGGGGCGATGGCTACACCTTC
CASSGPGGDGYTF
>TRBJ1-1|TRBV5-1|.|.
TGCGCCAGCAGCCTGGGGGCGGGGAGGGGCACTGAAGCTTTCTTT
CASSLGAGRGTEAFF
>TRBJ1-1|TRBV3-1/TRBV3-2|TRBD1|.
TGTGCCAGCAGCCAAGAACAAGGTAGGGCGACAGGGTGGACTGAAGCTTTCTTT
CASSQEQGRATGWTEAFF
>TRBJ1-2|TRBV28|.|.
TGTGCCAGCTCCCCGGGGAGGGCAGGCTACTATGGCTACACCTTC
CASSPGRAGYYGYTF
>TRBJ2-5|TRBV5-1|.|once
TGCGCCAGCAGACGGTCCCAACCTCAAGAGACCCAGTACTTC
CASRRSQPQETQYF
>TRBJ1-1|TRBV4-2|TRBD1|many
TGTGCCAGCAGCCGGATCGGTGCAGGGGGACAAAGAGACACTGAAGCTTTCTTT
CASSRIGAGGQRDTEAFF
>TRBJ1-6|TRBV7-3|.|.
TGTGCCAGCAGCTTAACGGCGGATTCACCCCTCCACTTT
CASSLTADSPLHF
>TRBJ1-1|TRBV6-4|TRBD1|.
TGTGCCAGCAGGGACAGGGGAGGAACTGAAGCTTTCTTT
CASRDRGGTEAFF
>TRBJ1-1|TRBV29-1|.|.
TGCAGCGGGACATTCCCGAACACTGAAGCTTTCTTT
CSGTFPNTEAFF
>TRBJ2-1|TRBV30|TRBD2|.
TGTGCCTGGAGTCGGGGGACTAGCGTCAATGAGCAGTTCTTC
CAWSRGTSVNEQFF
>TRBJ2-7|TRBV19|TRBD2|.
TGTGCCAGTAGTATTCAGCTAGCGGCCACCTACGAGCAGTACTTC
CASSIQLAATYEQYF
>TRBJ1-5|TRBV6-2/TRBV6-3|.|.
TGTGCCAGCAGTCCGCCAGGGGACCGCAATCAGCCCCAGCATTTT
CASSPPGDRNQPQHF